The 19 T cell receptor beta chains presented below share a single source sample, sequenced in a study of PD-1 blockade in classical Hodgkin lymphoma. After autologous stem cell transplantation all patients relapsed, and prior brentuximab vedotin exposure differed between cohorts. This table comes from immunoSEQ multiplex PCR, and its TCRdb copy is limited to in-frame clones, with some not included. Of some 60,000 clones detected, 75% to 90% appear once; the ten largest clones hold about 15%. Sequencing was performed on peripheral blood mononuclear cells (PBMCs), taken at baseline. The origin of the receptors is a human donor with classical Hodgkin lymphoma.

The chain employs TRBV28 and TRBJ1-2; 7 nucleotides align to TRBD1. The germline V gene has CDR1 MDHEN and CDR2 SYDVKM. This CDR3 has 15 residues. The V segment lost 4 bases and the J segment 8 bases; nucleotides outside the gene matches: 13. The CDR3: CASSSGGTGVGGYTF. The CDR3 DNA reads as TGTGCCAGCAGTTCAGGGGGTACAGGGGTGGGCGGCTACACCTTC.

The gene calls are TRBV14 and TRBJ1-2; D remains ambiguous. Germline-derived CDR1 and CDR2 are SGHDN and FVKESK. Trimming shortened V by 4 bases and J by 6 bases, and 18 bases separated the two germline ends. CDR3 size: 15 residues. CDR3 bases: TGTGCCAGCAGCCGAGAAGATATTCGAGGTCATGGCTACACCTTC. Translated, it gives CASSREDIRGHGYTF.

This chain connects TRBV11-3 to TRBJ1-1; D unresolved. With 0 bases removed from V and 0 bases from J, the gap between germline ends came to 5 bases. This CDR3 has 14 amino acids. Germline values: CDR1 SGHNT, CDR2 YENEEA. CDR3 coding DNA: TGTGCCAGCAGCTTAGACGGGATGAACACTGAAGCTTTCTTT. Translation gives CASSLDGMNTEAFF.

The genes are TRBV28 and TRBJ2-7; the D is unclear. Trimming took 10 bases from V and 0 from J, leaving 13 bases between them. Germline-derived CDR1 and CDR2 are MDHEN and SYDVKM. The CDR3 length is 13 residues. The CDR3 loop reads CATTVGSSYEQYF. CDR3 nucleotides: TGTGCCACTACAGTGGGCAGCTCCTACGAGCAGTACTTC.

The gene calls are TRBV25-1 and TRBJ1-2, with 7 bases aligning to TRBD1. Trimming removed 8 bases from V and 4 bases from J; junction bases left unmatched: 7. Per the germline V gene, CDR1 is MGHDK and CDR2 is SYGVNS. The length of the CDR3 is 13 residues. The CDR3 reads CASWDSGSYGYTF. As DNA, the CDR3 is TGTGCCAGCTGGGACAGCGGGAGCTATGGCTACACCTTC.

The chain links TRBV28 to TRBJ1-6; D not resolved. V shed 2 bases and J shed 10 bases, with 6 bases lying between them. Per the germline V gene, CDR1 is MDHEN and CDR2 is SYDVKM. This CDR3 contains 12 residues. This CDR3 is CASSLKASPLHF. The CDR3 DNA sequence: TGTGCCAGCAGTTTAAAAGCCTCACCCCTCCACTTT.

V is TRBV27 and J is TRBJ2-7; 10 bases match TRBD1. Trimming at V came to 6 bases and at J to 4 bases, leaving 9 bases not matched to a gene. The CDR3 extends over 15 amino acids. Germline V gene lookup returns CDR1 MNHEY and CDR2 SMNVEV (reference sequence). CDR3 DNA sequence: TGTGCCAGCAGCCCCCGGGACAGGGGAAGATACGAGCAGTACTTC. Residues: CASSPRDRGRYEQYF.

This rearrangement joins TRBV10-3 to TRBJ2-7; no reliable D call. The CDR3 spans 12 residues. The germline V gene encodes CDR1 ENHRY and CDR2 SYGVKD. V dropped 6 bases and J dropped 6 bases, with 12 bases sitting between them. CDR3 in amino acids: CAIRDSPVEQYF. The CDR3, as DNA: TGTGCCATCAGGGATTCTCCTGTCGAGCAGTACTTC.

This sequence joins TRBV2 and TRBJ2-2; TRBD2 might be the D (5 bases). The ends were cut back, 8 bases at V and 1 base at J, with 23 bases in the middle. Germline assignment: CDR1 SNHLY and CDR2 FYNNEI. The CDR3 runs to 18 residues. The CDR3 sequence is CASETRYPGIWNTGELFF. In DNA form, the CDR3 reads TGTGCCAGCGAAACCCGCTACCCCGGGATTTGGAACACCGGGGAGCTGTTTTTT. The full variable domain, rest sourced from reference TRBV2 and TRBJ2-2, is EPEVTQTPSHQVTQMGQEVILRCVPISNHLYFYWYRQILGQKVEFLVSFYNNEISEKSEIFDDQFSVERPDGSNFTLKIRSTKLEDSAMYFCASETRYPGIWNTGELFFGEGSRLTVL.

This clone was recorded a few times. The rearrangement joins TRBV7-6 to TRBJ2-7; no firm D call. CDR3 length: 12 amino acids. Germline CDR1 SGHVS, CDR2 FNYEAQ. Trimming pared 5 bases from V and 3 bases from J, leaving 8 bases between. CDR3 in amino acids: CASSPFNYEQYF. CDR3 DNA: TGTGCCAGCAGCCCCTTCAACTACGAGCAGTACTTC.

The chain couples TRBV7-3 to TRBJ1-6; D unclear. Germline CDR1 SGHTA, CDR2 FQGTGA. This CDR3 comprises 15 residues. Deletions cut 2 bases from V and 5 bases from J, with 10 bases between. In DNA form, the CDR3 reads TGTGCCAGCAGCTTAGGGCTGGGTAATAATTCACCCCTCCACTTT. This sequence encodes CASSLGLGNNSPLHF.

The gene calls are TRBV27 and TRBJ1-1; possible D gene TRBD1, 6 bases. The CDR3 length is 13 residues. From germline, CDR1 is MNHEY and CDR2 SMNVEV (reference sequence). V lost 5 bases, J lost 0 bases, and 7 bases lay in between. The CDR3 loop is CASSAGVNTEAFF. CDR3 nucleotide sequence: TGTGCCAGCAGTGCAGGGGTGAACACTGAAGCTTTCTTT.

This chain joins TRBV5-4 and TRBJ1-1, with D possibly TRBD1 on 5 matching bases. V was pared by 2 bases and J by 5 bases, with 7 bases between. Germline lookup yields CDR1 SGHNT and CDR2 YYREEE (reference sequence). The CDR3 has 12 amino acids. The CDR3 DNA reads as TGTGCCAGCAGCTTAAAGGGGACTGAAGCTTTCTTT. This encodes CASSLKGTEAFF. Drawing the rest from reference TRBV5-4 and TRBJ1-1, the complete variable domain is ETGVTQSPTHLIKTRGQQVTLRCSSQSGHNTVSWYQQALGQGPQFIFQYYREEENGRGNFPPRFSGLQFPNYSSELNVNALELDDSALYLCASSLKGTEAFFGQGTRLTVV.

This clone has just a few counts. V usage is TRBV30 and J usage is TRBJ1-2; 8 bases fit TRBD1. Germline V gene data show CDR1 as GTSNPN and CDR2 as SVGIG (reference sequence). The CDR3 totals 13 residues. V lost 2 bases, J lost 6 bases, and 5 bases stayed unmatched. Here the CDR3 DNA reads TGTGCCTGGAGTCTAAGGACAGGGAATGGCTACACCTTC. Amino acid sequence: CAWSLRTGNGYTF.

This chain links TRBV6-4 with TRBJ2-3; 7 nucleotides line up with TRBD2. V lost 5 bases and J lost 2; bases outside the gene matches: 13. CDR1 is MRHNA and CDR2 is SNTAGT in the germline V gene. CDR3 length equals 17 residues. In nucleotides, the CDR3 is TGTGCCAGCAGTCAGACGGGGGGTGACTCTCACACAGATACGCAGTATTTT. Translated: CASSQTGGDSHTDTQYF.

The gene calls are TRBV19 and TRBJ1-5; 7 bases match TRBD1. The V gene's germline CDR1 is LNHDA and CDR2 SQIVND (reference sequence). The CDR3 sequence is 17 residues long. Germline trimming cut 5 bases from V and 5 bases from J; bases unmatched to any gene: 15. The CDR3 loop is CASSPRPGDSLDQPQHF. The CDR3 DNA follows: TGTGCCAGTAGTCCACGCCCCGGGGACAGCCTTGATCAGCCCCAGCATTTT.

The chain combines TRBV29-1 with TRBJ1-2; possibly TRBD1 for D (5 bases). CDR1 SQVTM and CDR2 ANQGSEA come from the germline V gene. The V gene lost 3 bases and the J gene lost 8 bases, with 10 bases spanning the gap. This CDR3 is built from 11 residues. CDR3 residues: CSVEWGSGYTF. The CDR3 DNA reads TGCAGCGTTGAGTGGGGCTCCGGCTACACCTTC.

The rearrangement joins TRBV6-5 to TRBJ2-7; unclear D gene. V was clipped by 4 bases and J by 2 bases, with 6 bases between them. This CDR3 contains 12 residues. The germline V gene has CDR1 MNHEY and CDR2 SVGAGI. CDR3 nucleotides: TGTGCCAGCAGTTTTGACCCCTACGAGCAGTACTTC. Translating gives CASSFDPYEQYF.

This chain uses TRBV9 with TRBJ2-3; no clear D. V lost 0 bases to trimming and J lost 0 bases, with 5 bases between them. Germline V gene lookup returns CDR1 SGDLS and CDR2 YYNGEE. The CDR3 extends over 14 amino acids. CDR3 bases: TGTGCCAGCAGCGTAGGAGGTAGCACAGATACGCAGTATTTT. Its translation: CASSVGGSTDTQYF.